This is a list of T cell receptor beta chains from one sample in a study of early T cells in non-severe SARS-CoV-2 infection. TCRdb re-called the 5' RACE reads with MiXCR, one entry per CDR3 protein. This table holds 25,000 to 35,000 distinct CDR3 sequences, 4% to 5% found once. The sequencing input was whole blood. These receptors originate from an adult who was a healthcare worker with PCR-confirmed SARS-CoV-2 infection or an uninfected control (not recorded which). Both conserved end residues are part of each CDR3. The D gene is left open where the match is weak. Some rows mark clone size as missing; the rest say once, few, many or name a class of expanded clone.

many	TRBV7-8	TRBD2	TRBJ2-3	TGTGCCAGCAGCTTAGGGAGAGCGGGGGGGCCCGATACGCAGTATTTT	CASSLGRAGGPDTQYF
many	TRBV18	TRBD1	TRBJ2-7	TGTGCCAGCTCACCGTCGACAGGGAGCTCCTACGAGCAGTACTTC	CASSPSTGSSYEQYF
many	TRBV3-1	.	TRBJ2-5	TGTGCCAGCAGCCAAGATCTGGGGCCAAGGGAGTACTTC	CASSQDLGPREYF
medium-sized	TRBV9	.	TRBJ2-1	TGTGCCAGCAGCGTAGACCAGGGAAACTACAATGAGCAGTTCTTC	CASSVDQGNYNEQFF
few	TRBV20-1	.	TRBJ1-1	TGCAGTGCTAGCCAGGGTACTGAAGCTTTCTTT	CSASQGTEAFF
many	TRBV11-2	.	TRBJ1-4	TGTGCCAGCAGCCTCTCCGGCCAACGTGCAACTAATGAAAAACTGTTTTTT	CASSLSGQRATNEKLFF
many	TRBV27	TRBD1	TRBJ2-7	TGTGCCAGCAGTACAAGGACAGGGCCCTACGAGCAGTACTTC	CASSTRTGPYEQYF
.	TRBV19	.	TRBJ2-1	TGTGCCAGTAGTATACGGGAGAGCTCCTACAATGAGCAGTTCTTC	CASSIRESSYNEQFF
many	TRBV20-1	.	TRBJ1-1	TGCAGTGCCGTCCTTTATCTGGGGGGGGGCACTGAAGCTTTCTTT	CSAVLYLGGGTEAFF
many	TRBV11-2	TRBD2	TRBJ2-4	TGTGCCAGCAGCCTCGGGGGGGTAGAGGCCAAAAACATTCAGTACTTC	CASSLGGVEAKNIQYF
medium-sized	TRBV7-2	.	TRBJ2-2	TGTGCCAGCCAGTACAAAGCGAACACCGGGGAGCTGTTTTTT	CASQYKANTGELFF
many	TRBV5-1	.	TRBJ1-2	TGCGCCAGCAGCTTTGGGGACGGCGTCGACTATGGCTACACCTTC	CASSFGDGVDYGYTF
many	TRBV7-6	TRBD2	TRBJ2-5	TGTGCCAGCAGCGTAGCGGGGTTAAGAGAGACCCAGTACTTC	CASSVAGLRETQYF
many	TRBV20-1	.	TRBJ1-5	TGCAGTGCTAGGGGGGGTAGCCGCAATCAGCCCCAGCATTTT	CSARGGSRNQPQHF
many	TRBV7-9	.	TRBJ1-5	TGTGCCAGCAGCTCCTCTGGAGGGAAGGGGAGCAATCAGCCCCAGCATTTT	CASSSSGGKGSNQPQHF
.	TRBV20-1	.	TRBJ1-1	TGCAGTGCTAGAGCCGATTATAGTGAAGCTTTCTTT	CSARADYSEAFF
many	TRBV7-9	TRBD1	TRBJ1-1	TGTGCCAGCAGCTGGGACAGCCTGAACACTGAAGCTTTCTTT	CASSWDSLNTEAFF
few	TRBV7-9	.	TRBJ1-1	TGTGCCAGCAGCCGAGAAACAGGGAACACTGAAGCTTTCTTT	CASSRETGNTEAFF
few	TRBV24-1	.	TRBJ1-5	TGTGCCACCGACCCTTATAGCAATCAGCCCCAGCATTTT	CATDPYSNQPQHF
.	TRBV7-2	.	TRBJ2-1	TGTGCCAGCAGCTTAACCCTTGAGCAGTTCTTC	CASSLTLEQFF
many	TRBV6-6	.	TRBJ2-7	TGTGCCAGCAGTTACTTTGGCAGGGAGTCCTACGAGCAGTACTTC	CASSYFGRESYEQYF
many	TRBV23-1	.	TRBJ1-1	TGCGCCAGCAGTCAATCCGGCAGGGTAACGGTCTCCACTGAAGCTTTCTTT	CASSQSGRVTVSTEAFF
many	TRBV9	.	TRBJ1-1	TGTGCCAGCAGCGTAGCGGCGAACACTGAAGCTTTCTTT	CASSVAANTEAFF
.	TRBV4-3	.	TRBJ1-3	TGCGCCAGCAGCCAAGTATATTCGGGGGCCTCTGGAAACACCATATATTTT	CASSQVYSGASGNTIYF
many	TRBV6-6	TRBD2	TRBJ2-3	TGTGCCAGCAGCCCACAAAAGACTAGCGGGGCATTTCTGTATTTT	CASSPQKTSGAFLYF
.	TRBV7-8	.	TRBJ1-6	TGCGCCAGCAGCTTAGCCCGAACAGGGCGGCTTTATAATTCACCCCTCCACTTT	CASSLARTGRLYNSPLHF
few	TRBV4-3	.	TRBJ2-3	TGCGCCAGCAGCCTACGAATAAACCAGCGCACAGATACGCAGTATTTT	CASSLRINQRTDTQYF
many	TRBV12-3/TRBV12-4	TRBD1	TRBJ1-1	TGTGCCAGCAGTCCGACAGGGATGAACACTGAAGCTTTCTTT	CASSPTGMNTEAFF
many	TRBV19	.	TRBJ2-7	TGTGCCAGTAGTACCGACTCTGAATACGAGCAGTACTTC	CASSTDSEYEQYF
few	TRBV27	TRBD1	TRBJ1-6	TGTGCCAGTAAACAGGGGGTTTCACCCCTCCACTTT	CASKQGVSPLHF
many	TRBV7-6	TRBD1	TRBJ1-1	TGTGCCAGCGGACAGGGGATATCGAACACTGAAGCTTTCTTT	CASGQGISNTEAFF
few	TRBV7-2	.	TRBJ2-3	TGTGCCAGCAGCTTAGCAGGACTCACAGATACGCAGTATTTT	CASSLAGLTDTQYF
many	TRBV28	.	TRBJ1-6	TGTGCCACCACGGCCATAGATCGACACCTTAATTCACCCCTCCACTTT	CATTAIDRHLNSPLHF
.	TRBV20-1	TRBD1	TRBJ2-4	TGCAGTGCTAACGTCCCGGGACAGGGGTGGTCCAAAAACATTCAGTACTTC	CSANVPGQGWSKNIQYF
many	TRBV7-8	.	TRBJ1-2	TGTGCCAGCAGCCTACGTACAGGAGTGGGCTATGGCTACACCTTC	CASSLRTGVGYGYTF
few	TRBV7-9	.	TRBJ1-1	TGTGCCAGCAGCTTAAAGGGGGCTGAAGCTTTCTTT	CASSLKGAEAFF
many	TRBV6-1	TRBD1	TRBJ1-2	TGTGCCAGCAGCATCGTGGCCGGGACAGGGACGTACTTC	CASSIVAGTGTYF
.	TRBV7-3	TRBD2	TRBJ2-1	TGTGCCAGCAGCTTAATCCCCACTACTAGCGGGGGGTGGAATGAGCAGTTCTTC	CASSLIPTTSGGWNEQFF
many	TRBV29-1	.	TRBJ1-1	TGCAGCGTTAAGGTGACAGACAACACTGAAGCTTTCTTT	CSVKVTDNTEAFF
few	TRBV7-8	.	TRBJ1-4	TGTGCCAGCAGTCCACTACGGATAACTACAACTAATGAAAAACTGTTTTTT	CASSPLRITTTNEKLFF
many	TRBV13	TRBD1	TRBJ2-4	TGTGCCAGCAGCTTGGACAGGGCGGCCAAAAACATTCAGTACTTC	CASSLDRAAKNIQYF
few	TRBV5-1	TRBD1	TRBJ2-3	TGCGCCAGCAGGGCAGAGGGGGCGCAAAGAGATACGCAGTATTTT	CASRAEGAQRDTQYF
many	TRBV7-8	TRBD1	TRBJ2-5	TGTGCCAGCAGCGGCGGACAGGGGCAGCGAGAGACCCAGTACTTC	CASSGGQGQRETQYF
many	TRBV3-1	.	TRBJ2-7	TGTGCCAGCAGCCAAGTTGGGGGGGCAAGCGAGCAGTACTTC	CASSQVGGASEQYF
many	TRBV29-1	TRBD1	TRBJ2-3	TGCAGCGTTCCAAGTAGAGGGGGCAATACCAACACAGATACGCAGTATTTT	CSVPSRGGNTNTDTQYF
many	TRBV11-2	.	TRBJ1-4	TGTGCCAGCAGCCGGACAGCCTCAACTAATGAAAAACTGTTTTTT	CASSRTASTNEKLFF
many	TRBV10-3	.	TRBJ2-5	TGTGCCATCAGTGAGTCAAGAGGCAGGGACCAAGAGACCCAGTACTTC	CAISESRGRDQETQYF
many	TRBV30	TRBD1	TRBJ1-5	TGTGCCTGGAGTCGGGACAGTGGGAATCAGCCCCAGCATTTT	CAWSRDSGNQPQHF
many	TRBV2	.	TRBJ1-4	TGTGCCAGCGCCCAGGGTGCAACTAATGAAAAACTGTTTTTT	CASAQGATNEKLFF